This entry lists 28 T cell receptor beta chains sequenced from one sample in a study of blood T cell repertoires in COVID-19. Sequenced by immunoSEQ multiplex PCR; TCRdb stores in-frame clones only, minus some. The sample shows 200,000 or so clones, roughly 88% of them seen only once. Specimen: PBMCs or T cells enriched from blood (not recorded which). The source of these receptors is a woman in her thirties or forties with acute COVID-19.

The J gene is TRBJ1-2, the V gene TRBV6-5; 10 nucleotides line up with TRBD1. The germline gives CDR1 MNHEY, CDR2 SVGAGI. V shed 6 bases and J 4 bases; nucleotides not matched to a gene: 8. The length of the CDR3 is 15 residues. The CDR3 DNA follows: TGTGCCAGCAGACTAGGGACAGGGGAGCGCTATGGCTACACCTTC. The encoded protein is CASRLGTGERYGYTF.

This rearrangement joins TRBV3-1 (or the pseudogene TRBV3-2) to TRBJ1-2; D is ambiguous. The length of the CDR3 is 14 residues. The V end lost 1 base, the J end lost 9 bases, and 15 bases lay between the germline ends. Per the germline V gene, CDR1 is LGHDT and CDR2 is YNNKEL (reference sequence). CDR3 loop: CASSQAAGEGSYTF. The CDR3 DNA reads TGTGCCAGCAGCCAAGCGGCCGGGGAAGGTAGCTACACCTTC.

This clone is a singleton in its sample. The CDR3 bases are TGTGCCAGCAGTGAATTTCAGGGAAGAATTCTAAGCAATCAGCCCCAGCATTTT. Translating it yields CASSEFQGRILSNQPQHF. The chain has TRBV6-1 and TRBJ1-5; D might be TRBD1 (5 bases). This CDR3 is built from 18 residues. Germline V gene sequence: CDR1 MNHNS, CDR2 SASEGT. V gave up 2 bases and J gave up 1 base, with 18 bases separating them.

This chain connects TRBV24-1 to TRBJ2-5, with TRBD1 identical over 9 bases. V was pared by 4 bases and J by 3 bases, with 17 bases of the junction left unmatched. CDR1 is KGHDR and CDR2 is SFDVKD in the germline V gene. The length of the CDR3 is 19 residues. CDR3 sequence (DNA): TGTGCCACCAGTGACCAACAAAGTCCCGGGACAGGGACGGAAGAGACCCAGTACTTC. Translating gives CATSDQQSPGTGTEETQYF.

The V gene is TRBV2, the J gene TRBJ1-5; D is perhaps TRBD1 (5 bases). CDR1 SNHLY and CDR2 FYNNEI come from the germline V gene. V lost 4 bases, J lost 2 bases, and 12 bases lay in between. CDR3 size: 15 residues. CDR3 in DNA: TGTGCCAGCAGTGTCGGGCAGGGTGGCAATCAGCCCCAGCATTTT. The encoded protein is CASSVGQGGNQPQHF.

This CDR3 reads CASSLFSLEQYF. The CDR3 DNA reads as TGTGCCAGCAGCTTGTTTTCTCTCGAGCAGTACTTC. This sequence joins TRBV5-8 and TRBJ2-7; D is unresolved. The germline V and J ends were trimmed by 1 base and 6 bases, with 8 bases remaining between them. The CDR3 spans 12 residues. Per germline, CDR1 SGHTS and CDR2 YDEGEE.

This chain joins TRBV5-1 and TRBJ2-7; D uncertain. CDR1 is SGHRS and CDR2 is YFSETQ in the germline V gene. With 7 bases removed from V and 4 bases from J, the gap between germline ends came to 15 bases. The CDR3 totals 13 residues. Written as DNA, the CDR3 is TGCGCCAGCTCAACATTTTTATCGTACGAGCAGTACGTC. It yields the protein CASSTFLSYEQYV.

V and J are TRBV29-1 and TRBJ1-1, with unresolved D. Trimming took 4 bases from V and 1 from J, leaving 10 bases between them. This CDR3 spans 13 amino acids. The V gene's germline CDR1 is SQVTM and CDR2 ANQGSEA. CDR3 residues: CSVARDKNTEAFF. Here the CDR3 DNA reads TGCAGCGTTGCGAGGGATAAGAACACTGAAGCTTTCTTT.

CDR3 region: CASAVAGGIYNEQFF. In DNA, the CDR3 is TGTGCTAGTGCTGTAGCGGGGGGTATCTACAATGAGCAGTTCTTC. The rearrangement joins TRBV12-5 to TRBJ2-1, with TRBD2 identical over 10 bases. Germline V gene sequence: CDR1 LGHNT, CDR2 FRNRAP. V dropped 7 bases and J dropped 3; count of bases not matched to a gene: 6. This CDR3 spans 15 amino acids.

The CDR3 DNA follows: TGTGCCAGCAGTGGAAGGGACAGGGGGGCGTGCACTGAAGCTTTCTTT. Protein product: CASSGRDRGACTEAFF. The chain is built from TRBV6-7 and TRBJ1-1; 11 bases are a match to TRBD1. TRBV6-7 falls under the ORF class, with uncertain function. This CDR3 is built from 16 residues. The V gene end was trimmed by 5 bases and the J gene end by 4 bases; junction bases not matched to a gene: 9.

The chain joins TRBV9 to TRBJ1-5; 9 bases map to TRBD1. Unmatched junction bases numbered 3, after V lost 4 bases and J lost 1 base. The CDR3 is 15 amino acids. Germline V gene data show CDR1 as SGDLS and CDR2 as YYNGEE. The DNA for the CDR3 is TGTGCCAGCAGCCACGGACAGGGGAGCAATCAGCCCCAGCATTTT. Translating it yields CASSHGQGSNQPQHF.

DNA of the CDR3: TGTGCCATCAGTGAACAGGAGGGTTTGAACACTGAAGCTTTCTTT. Protein: CAISEQEGLNTEAFF. The chain employs TRBV10-3 and TRBJ1-1; tentative D call: TRBD1 (5 bases). Between the trimmed V and J ends, which lost 3 bases and 0 bases, there was a span of 11 bases. Germline V gives CDR1 ENHRY, CDR2 SYGVKD. The length of the CDR3 is 15 residues.

The chain is built from TRBV4-3 and TRBJ1-1; weak D call: TRBD1 (6 bases). The germline V gene encodes CDR1 LGHNA and CDR2 YSLEER. The length of the CDR3 is 14 residues. V was pared by 3 bases and J by 8 bases, with 16 bases between. CDR3 nucleotide sequence: TGCGCCAGCAGCCATTTAAATCCCGGGACAGAAGCTTTCTTT. As protein: CASSHLNPGTEAFF.

This clone was counted once. The rearrangement joins TRBV5-5 to TRBJ1-1, with TRBD1 matching over 10 bases. CDR3 length equals 15 residues. Germline values: CDR1 SGHKS, CDR2 YYEKEE (reference sequence). Germline trimming cut 4 bases from V and 7 bases from J; bases unmatched to any gene: 10. The CDR3 reads CASSRLDRGPGEAFF. The CDR3 region has the DNA TGTGCCAGCAGCCGGCTTGACAGGGGGCCAGGTGAAGCTTTCTTT.

A word on this clone: The same CDR3 also results from other DNA sequences found in this sample. The chain carries TRBV5-1 and TRBJ1-1, with a possible D match to TRBD1 (5 bases). Germline V gives CDR1 SGHRS, CDR2 YFSETQ. The CDR3 sequence is 14 residues long. V dropped 1 base and J dropped 1 base, with 8 bases sitting between them. The CDR3 nucleotides are TGCGCCAGCAGCTTGACAGGACCGAACACTGAAGCTTTCTTT. It codes for CASSLTGPNTEAFF.

A single count supports this clone. The chain carries TRBV30 and TRBJ1-1; the match to TRBD1 covers 12 bases. This CDR3 is built from 15 residues. Germline V gives CDR1 GTSNPN, CDR2 SVGIG (reference sequence). Trimming cost V 5 bases and J 2 bases; bases outside gene matches: 6. This CDR3 is CAWGGQGARNTEAFF. Written as DNA, the CDR3 is TGTGCCTGGGGGGGACAGGGGGCCAGAAACACTGAAGCTTTCTTT. Using reference TRBV30 and TRBJ1-1 for the parts outside the CDR3, the full variable domain is SQTIHQWPATLVQPVGSPLSLECTVEGTSNPNLYWYRQAAGRGLQLLFYSVGIGQISSEVPQNLSASRPQDRQFILSSKKLLLSDSGFYLCAWGGQGARNTEAFFGQGTRLTVV.

This chain connects TRBV5-1 to TRBJ1-1; weak D call: TRBD1 (5 bases). V was cut by 1 base and J by 1 base, with 11 bases left in between. CDR3 size: 15 residues. Looked up from germline, CDR1 is SGHRS and CDR2 is YFSETQ. DNA of the CDR3: TGCGCCAGCAGCTTGTGGGGGGGTTCGAACACTGAAGCTTTCTTT. The encoded protein is CASSLWGGSNTEAFF.

The chain couples TRBV6-1 to TRBJ2-4; D remains ambiguous. The germline V and J ends were trimmed by 3 bases and 3 bases, with 15 bases remaining between them. In germline, CDR1 is MNHNS, CDR2 SASEGT. This CDR3 has 16 residues. CDR3 nucleotide sequence: TGTGCCAGCAGTGAGCAGGAAATCCCAATCAAAAACATTCAGTACTTC. Translated, it gives CASSEQEIPIKNIQYF.

The rearrangement links TRBV6-5 to TRBJ1-5; the D is unclear. With 5 bases removed from V and 10 bases from J, the gap between germline ends came to 15 bases. This CDR3 contains 13 residues. CDR1 and CDR2 from the germline V gene are MNHEY and SVGAGI. The CDR3 loop is CASSSSAVSPQHF. For the CDR3, the DNA is TGTGCCAGCAGTAGTTCTGCGGTCAGCCCCCAGCATTTT.

The V and J genes are TRBV9 and TRBJ2-1, with 8 bases identical to TRBD2. Looked up from germline, CDR1 is SGDLS and CDR2 is YYNGEE. J lost 7 bases, V lost 3 bases, and 12 bases had no gene match. This CDR3 has 16 residues. In DNA, the CDR3 is TGTGCCAGCAGCGCCCACGGGGGGGGCGATTGGAATGAGCAGTTCTTC. Protein: CASSAHGGGDWNEQFF.

The rearrangement joins TRBV4-3 to TRBJ1-4; D is unclear. This CDR3 is 16 amino acids long. CDR1 LGHNA and CDR2 YSLEER come from the germline V gene. Trimming stripped 1 base from V and 8 bases from J, with 17 bases between. This chain's CDR3 is CASSQAGQPGSEKLFF. The CDR3 nucleotides are TGCGCCAGCAGCCAAGCGGGCCAGCCGGGGTCCGAAAAACTGTTTTTT.

The J gene is TRBJ2-1, the V gene TRBV6-5; D might be TRBD2 (6 bases). This CDR3 spans 15 amino acids. Trimming took 6 bases from V and 2 from J, leaving 14 bases between them. Germline V CDR1 and CDR2: MNHEY, SVGAGI. CDR3 residues: CASSPGLTPYNEQFF. The CDR3 DNA follows: TGTGCCAGCAGCCCCGGACTAACTCCCTACAATGAGCAGTTCTTC.

The chain joins TRBV15 to TRBJ1-5; D might be TRBD1 (5 bases). Germline CDR1 reads LNHNV; CDR2 reads YYDKDF (reference sequence). The V gene lost 8 bases and the J gene lost 2 bases, with 10 bases spanning the gap. The CDR3 is 13 amino acids. This chain's CDR3 is CATGRDGNQPQHF. For the CDR3, the DNA is TGTGCCACCGGGAGGGACGGCAATCAGCCCCAGCATTTT.

This rearrangement joins TRBV9 to TRBJ1-4, with D perhaps matching TRBD1 (6 bases). The CDR3 has 15 residues. Germline values: CDR1 SGDLS, CDR2 YYNGEE. V dropped 4 bases and J dropped 8 bases, with 18 bases sitting between them. The chain's CDR3 is CASSPVGTSGEKLFF. The DNA of the CDR3 is TGTGCCAGCAGCCCGGTCGGGACAAGTGGGGAAAAACTGTTTTTT.

This rearrangement joins TRBV12-3 or TRBV12-4 to TRBJ1-2; 7 nucleotides align to TRBD1. V shed 6 bases and J 3 bases; nucleotides not matched to a gene: 4. The CDR3 has 13 amino acids. The CDR3 DNA reads TGTGCCAGCAGCCTACAGGGGCACTATGGCTACACCTTC. This codes for CASSLQGHYGYTF.

This clone was seen only a few times. CDR3 region: CATSTWDRGLRGNQPQHF. The CDR3 nucleotides read TGTGCCACCAGCACCTGGGACAGGGGGCTTAGGGGGAATCAGCCCCAGCATTTT. The chain links TRBV15 to TRBJ1-5, with 12 nucleotides matching TRBD1. Unmatched junction bases numbered 11, after V lost 4 bases and J lost 4 bases. The germline V gene has CDR1 LNHNV and CDR2 YYDKDF (reference sequence). CDR3 length equals 18 residues.

J is TRBJ1-1 and V is TRBV19; TRBD1 is a possible D gene (5 bases). The V and J ends lost 5 bases and 2 bases respectively, with 15 bases between them. The germline gives CDR1 LNHDA, CDR2 SQIVND (reference sequence). The CDR3 totals 15 residues. The CDR3 here is CASSLSGLRNTEAFF. The CDR3, as DNA: TGTGCCAGTAGTCTATCGGGACTTAGAAACACTGAAGCTTTCTTT.

The chain uses TRBV5-6 and TRBJ1-2; D gene unclear. Germline V gene sequence: CDR1 SGHDT, CDR2 YYEEEE. The length of the CDR3 is 15 residues. V dropped 4 bases and J dropped 8 bases, with 21 bases sitting between them. This chain's CDR3 is CASSGLAVLIGGYTF. The CDR3 DNA reads TGTGCCAGCAGCGGCTTGGCAGTCCTAATCGGGGGCTACACCTTC.